These 3 T cell receptor beta chains were all obtained from the same sample, sequenced in a study of T cells after posttransplantation cyclophosphamide. Busulfan-fludarabine conditioning, marrow transplant, and cyclophosphamide on days +3 and +4 were administered. The repertoire was sequenced with immunoSEQ multiplex PCR; TCRdb's copy has only in-frame clones and lacks some. The sample records 9,000 to 13,000 clones, approximately 80% being singletons. The sequenced sample was PBMCs, obtained after allogeneic stem cell transplant with posttransplant cyclophosphamide. The receptor source for this set is a female patient aged 50 to 65 who received an allogeneic stem cell transplant from a related donor, was CMV-positive, and had no GVHD. The graft donor may account for some of the T cells.

The V gene is TRBV7-2, the J gene TRBJ2-1; 8 bases line up with TRBD2. The CDR3 runs to 16 residues. After removal of 6 bases from V and 0 bases from J, the junction contained 7 bases not matched to a gene. Germline CDR1 is SGHTA and CDR2 is FQGNSA. DNA for the CDR3: TGTGCCAGCAGTTCTCGTCGGGGGGGCTCCTACAATGAGCAGTTCTTC. This translates into CASSSRRGGSYNEQFF.

The chain employs TRBV19 and TRBJ2-7; a weak D match, TRBD1 (6 bases). V was cut by 5 bases and J by 0 bases, with 14 bases left in between. The germline CDR1 and CDR2 sequences are LNHDA and SQIVND (reference sequence). This CDR3 spans 15 amino acids. The CDR3, as DNA: TGTGCCAGTAGTCCCCTCCGGGACAACTCCTACGAGCAGTACTTC. Translated: CASSPLRDNSYEQYF. Combining the CDR3 with reference TRBV19 and TRBJ2-7 gives the whole variable domain DGGITQSPKYLFRKEGQNVTLSCEQNLNHDAMYWYRQDPGQGLRLIYYSQIVNDFQKGDIAEGYSVSREKKESFPLTVTSAQKNPTAFYLCASSPLRDNSYEQYFGPGTRLTVT.

V usage is TRBV9 and J usage is TRBJ2-5; the match to TRBD2 covers 11 bases. Trimming took 5 bases from V and 4 from J; bases not matched to a gene: 4. Germline V gene sequence: CDR1 SGDLS, CDR2 YYNGEE. The CDR3 length is 14 residues. The CDR3 sequence is CASSLAGGGETQYF. CDR3 coding DNA: TGTGCCAGCAGTCTAGCGGGGGGAGGAGAGACCCAGTACTTC. The whole variable domain, filled in from reference TRBV9 and TRBJ2-5, reads DSGVTQTPKHLITATGQRVTLRCSPRSGDLSVYWYQQSLDQGLQFLIQYYNGEERAKGNILERFSAQQFPDLHSELNLSSLELGDSALYFCASSLAGGGETQYFGPGTRLLVL.